What follows is one TCR beta chain and its context. Its antigen is still unknown. Clones were sequenced by immunoSEQ multiplex PCR, and TCRdb holds only the in-frame ones, with some missing. The table includes 90,000 to 150,000 clones, 90% detected once. The sample belongs to a study of T cell responses to AZD1222 COVID-19 vaccine. Overall study findings and caveats: White British ancestry dominated among donors, who included more females, and clonal diversity was possibly underestimated. Nearly half of spike-specific TCRs reportedly target variant regions that are unmutated in the B.1.351 and B.1.1.7 variants. Spike-specific TCRs gained breadth and depth after people received two AZD1222 doses.

V was pared by 10 bases and J by 0 bases, with 18 bases between. The CDR3 loop spans 15 amino acids. Germline CDR1 and CDR2: MDHEN and SYDVKM. Sequencing used peripheral blood, obtained 28 days after the second dose of the MenACWY control vaccine. The sequence came from an adult who received the MenACWY meningococcal vaccine as a control. The genes are TRBV28 and TRBJ1-2, with D tentatively TRBD1 (5 bases). The CDR3 reads CATPGGGRANYGYTF. The CDR3 DNA is TGTGCCACCCCAGGCGGGGGGAGAGCTAACTATGGCTACACCTTC.